This T cell receptor (beta chain) was sequenced for a study of blood T cell repertoires in COVID-19. Study context: Sources were T cells, B-cell-depleted T cells, or PBMCs; the material itself was cDNA or gDNA.

The CDR3 totals 14 residues. The germline CDR1 and CDR2 sequences are SNHLY and FYNNEI. V lost 11 bases and J lost 0; bases outside the gene matches: 10. Original handling: Cell counts per sample came from amplifying reference gene primers. The repertoire was sequenced with immunoSEQ multiplex PCR; TCRdb's copy has only in-frame clones and lacks some. The DNA was the basis for D and trimming; V, J and clone size are from that table. The data hold 410,000 or so clones, with 86% observed a single time. The chain combines TRBV2 with TRBJ2-7, with 7 bases fitting TRBD2. Sample: peripheral blood. The source of this sequence is a woman between 25 and 40 years old with active or convalescent COVID-19. The CDR3 protein is CAWIGSGPSYEQYF. The CDR3 region has the DNA TGTGCCTGGATTGGTAGCGGGCCCTCCTACGAGCAGTACTTC.